Listed here are 28 T cell receptor beta chains from one sample, sequenced in a study of cytomegalovirus exposure and HLA in healthy donors. Sequenced by immunoSEQ multiplex PCR; TCRdb stores in-frame clones only, minus some. The data show about 130,000 clones, 94% seen once. Sequencing was carried out using PBMCs. Source of these receptors: a woman between 18 and 29 years old in good health and CMV-seronegative.

The rearrangement uses TRBV6-5 and TRBJ1-4; D perhaps matches TRBD1 (6 bases). The germline V gene has CDR1 MNHEY and CDR2 SVGAGI. V lost 4 bases, J lost 6 bases, and 12 bases lay in between. The CDR3 has 14 residues. DNA for the CDR3: TGTGCCAGCAGTTCACAGGGAAGAGATGAAAAACTGTTTTTT. It translates to CASSSQGRDEKLFF.

The chain recombines TRBV6-4 with TRBJ2-7; TRBD2 aligns across 7 bases. The V gene end was trimmed by 6 bases and the J gene end by 0 bases; junction bases not matched to a gene: 5. The germline gives CDR1 MRHNA, CDR2 SNTAGT. The CDR3 runs to 14 residues. The DNA for the CDR3 is TGTGCCAGCAGCGTCAGCGGGACCTCCTACGAGCAGTACTTC. It yields the protein CASSVSGTSYEQYF.

This chain uses TRBV9 with TRBJ2-2; 12 nucleotides agree with TRBD1. The ends lost 3 bases at V and 6 bases at J; junction bases unmatched: 6. There are 16 residues in the CDR3. Per germline, CDR1 SGDLS and CDR2 YYNGEE. Here the CDR3 reads CASSERGQGASGELFF. The CDR3 DNA sequence: TGTGCCAGCAGCGAGAGGGGACAGGGGGCGTCCGGGGAGCTGTTTTTT.

The rearrangement uses TRBV5-1 and TRBJ1-1, with 9 bases lining up with TRBD1. This CDR3 has 16 amino acids. The germline CDR1 and CDR2 sequences are SGHRS and YFSETQ. The V segment lost 4 bases and the J segment 5 bases; nucleotides outside the gene matches: 12. CDR3 sequence: CASSDWRTGVGTEAFF. In DNA, the CDR3 is TGCGCCAGCAGCGATTGGAGGACAGGGGTTGGTACTGAAGCTTTCTTT.

The chain combines TRBV28 with TRBJ2-5; the D gene is possibly TRBD2 (7 bases). The CDR3 contains 17 residues. Trimming took off 5 bases at V and 2 bases at J, with 21 bases between the two ends. Germline V gene lookup returns CDR1 MDHEN and CDR2 SYDVKM. The CDR3 loop reads CASSSQARGGFQETQYF. The CDR3 nucleotides are TGTGCCAGCAGTAGCCAGGCTAGGGGGGGGTTTCAAGAGACCCAGTACTTC.

The chain joins TRBV6-5 to TRBJ1-3, with D possibly matching TRBD1 (6 bases). This CDR3 is built from 16 residues. Between the trimmed V and J ends, which lost 2 bases and 4 bases, there was a span of 15 bases. Germline CDR1 reads MNHEY; CDR2 reads SVGAGI. CDR3 nucleotide sequence: TGTGCCAGCAGTTACGGCCGGGGGGCTACGGGAAACACCATATATTTT. Its protein product is CASSYGRGATGNTIYF.

The chain links TRBV6-8 to TRBJ1-5; D not certain. This CDR3 is built from 12 residues. CDR1 MNHGY and CDR2 SAAAGT come from the germline V gene. V shed 4 bases and J shed 7 bases, with 8 bases lying between them. CDR3 in amino acids: CASSWLQQPQHF. The CDR3 DNA sequence: TGTGCCAGCAGTTGGCTACAGCAGCCCCAGCATTTT.

This chain connects TRBV2 to TRBJ2-1; 11 positions match TRBD1. The CDR3 has 15 residues. J lost 2 bases, V lost 5 bases, and 2 bases had no gene match. Germline lookup yields CDR1 SNHLY and CDR2 FYNNEI. The CDR3 loop is CASSRDRGTYNEQFF. In nucleotides, the CDR3 is TGTGCCAGCAGTAGGGACAGGGGGACCTACAATGAGCAGTTCTTC.

V gene TRBV2 combines with J gene TRBJ2-7, with 10 bases lining up with TRBD2. The CDR3 extends over 16 amino acids. Trimming cost V 1 base and J 4 bases; bases outside gene matches: 7. Per germline, CDR1 SNHLY and CDR2 FYNNEI. The CDR3: CASSEEWASGGYEQYF. The CDR3 DNA sequence: TGTGCCAGCAGTGAAGAATGGGCTAGCGGGGGATACGAGCAGTACTTC.

V and J are TRBV5-4 and TRBJ2-7, with D perhaps TRBD1 (6 bases). V was trimmed by 2 bases and J by 0 bases, leaving 9 bases between them. This CDR3 is built from 14 residues. Per germline, CDR1 SGHNT and CDR2 YYREEE (reference sequence). DNA of the CDR3: TGTGCCAGCAGCTTTACAGGGAGCTCCTACGAGCAGTACTTC. Encoded protein: CASSFTGSSYEQYF.

The table lists this clone with a few counts. The chain is built from TRBV30 and TRBJ1-1; D might be TRBD1 (5 bases). CDR1 and CDR2 from the germline V gene are GTSNPN and SVGIG (reference sequence). The CDR3 is made up of 12 amino acids. V lost 4 bases, J lost 5 bases, and 11 bases lay in between. CDR3 nucleotides: TGTGCCTGGATTCAGGGTCCAACTGAAGCTTTCTTT. Its translation: CAWIQGPTEAFF.

The gene calls are TRBV7-9 and TRBJ2-3, with D perhaps matching TRBD2 (6 bases). The CDR3 is made up of 17 amino acids. V was clipped by 1 base and J by 1 base, with 15 bases between them. Germline assignment: CDR1 SEHNR and CDR2 FQNEAQ (reference sequence). The CDR3 is CASSLVVGTPRTDTQYF. In DNA, the CDR3 is TGTGCCAGCAGCTTAGTAGTCGGGACTCCACGCACAGATACGCAGTATTTT. Complete variable domain (other parts from reference TRBV7-9 and TRBJ2-3): DTGVSQNPRHKITKRGQNVTFRCDPISEHNRLYWYRQTLGQGPEFLTYFQNEAQLEKSRLLSDRFSAERPKGSFSTLEIQRTEQGDSAMYLCASSLVVGTPRTDTQYFGPGTRLTVL.

The rearrangement links TRBV5-5 to TRBJ1-1; TRBD1 matches at 7 bases. The CDR3 extends over 13 amino acids. Germline CDR1 and CDR2: SGHKS and YYEKEE (reference sequence). Trimming removed 3 bases from V and 7 bases from J; junction bases left unmatched: 6. The CDR3 nucleotides are TGTGCCAGCAGCTATGGGACAGCCGATGAAGCTTTCTTT. It specifies CASSYGTADEAFF.

V and J are TRBV29-1 and TRBJ1-6, with 7 positions matching TRBD1. The V and J ends lost 6 bases and 9 bases, in that order; junction bases with no gene match: 8. CDR1 is SQVTM, CDR2 ANQGSEA, per germline. The CDR3 loop spans 13 amino acids. CDR3 protein: CSVGRDRLSPLHF. CDR3 DNA sequence: TGCAGCGTAGGAAGGGACAGACTTTCACCCCTCCACTTT.

The V and J genes are TRBV5-1 and TRBJ2-2; TRBD2 matches at 11 bases. The germline V gene has CDR1 SGHRS and CDR2 YFSETQ. Unmatched junction bases numbered 9, after V lost 2 bases and J lost 0 bases. The CDR3 extends over 19 amino acids. The CDR3 region is CASSFPSGRSFANTGELFF. CDR3 coding DNA: TGCGCCAGCAGCTTTCCTAGCGGGAGGTCATTCGCGAACACCGGGGAGCTGTTTTTT.

V is TRBV27 and J is TRBJ1-2, with TRBD1 matching 7 bases. V shed 5 bases and J 4 bases; nucleotides not matched to a gene: 7. Looked up from germline, CDR1 is MNHEY and CDR2 is SMNVEV (reference sequence). CDR3 length: 14 residues. Here the CDR3 DNA reads TGTGCCAGCAGTCGAGGGGGCTTACCCTATGGCTACACCTTC. Translation gives CASSRGGLPYGYTF.

J is TRBJ2-1 and V is TRBV9; TRBD2 matches at 10 bases. Trimming took 6 bases from V and 15 from J; bases not matched to a gene: 12. Germline CDR1 and CDR2: SGDLS and YYNGEE. CDR3 size: 13 residues. Here the CDR3 DNA reads TGTGCCAGCACCCGAGCGGGGGGGCGGCGTCCGTTCTTC. Its translation: CASTRAGGRRPFF.

To note about this clone: Different DNA sequences within this sample yield the same CDR3. This sequence joins TRBV19 and TRBJ1-1; D unclear. V lost 3 bases, J lost 7 bases, and 9 bases lay in between. CDR3 size: 12 residues. Per the germline V gene, CDR1 is LNHDA and CDR2 is SQIVND (reference sequence). The CDR3 region is CASSIGVREAFF. As DNA, the CDR3 is TGTGCCAGTAGTATTGGAGTGCGTGAAGCTTTCTTT. Filled out from reference TRBV19 and TRBJ1-1, the complete variable domain reads DGGITQSPKYLFRKEGQNVTLSCEQNLNHDAMYWYRQDPGQGLRLIYYSQIVNDFQKGDIAEGYSVSREKKESFPLTVTSAQKNPTAFYLCASSIGVREAFFGQGTRLTVV.

The V and J genes are TRBV6-6 and TRBJ2-7; TRBD2 aligns across 11 bases. Germline CDR1 MNHNY, CDR2 SVGAGI (reference sequence). The CDR3 spans 16 residues. The V and J ends lost 6 bases and 3 bases, in that order; junction bases with no gene match: 10. This CDR3 is CASSLRTSGPDYEQYF. In DNA, the CDR3 is TGTGCCAGCAGCTTGAGGACTAGCGGGCCCGACTACGAGCAGTACTTC.

This chain uses TRBV5-4 with TRBJ1-2, with 9 nucleotides matching TRBD1. V lost 3 bases to trimming and J lost 4 bases; unmatched junction nucleotides: 7. This CDR3 has 15 residues. The germline V gene encodes CDR1 SGHNT and CDR2 YYREEE (reference sequence). The DNA of the CDR3 is TGTGCCAGCAGCTGGGGACAGGGAGAAGGCTATGGCTACACCTTC. It encodes CASSWGQGEGYGYTF. Based on the CDR3 plus reference TRBV5-4 and TRBJ1-2, the full variable domain is ETGVTQSPTHLIKTRGQQVTLRCSSQSGHNTVSWYQQALGQGPQFIFQYYREEENGRGNFPPRFSGLQFPNYSSELNVNALELDDSALYLCASSWGQGEGYGYTFGSGTRLTVV.

The chain carries TRBV7-8 and TRBJ1-1; D remains ambiguous. Germline CDR1 reads SGHVS; CDR2 reads FQNEAQ. V shed 1 base and J shed 1 base, with 7 bases lying between them. CDR3 length equals 14 residues. The CDR3 sequence is CASSLGHPNTEAFF. The DNA of the CDR3 is TGTGCCAGCAGCTTAGGACACCCGAACACTGAAGCTTTCTTT.

The J gene is TRBJ1-5, the V gene TRBV6-5; no definite D call. The CDR3 totals 13 residues. V lost 5 bases and J lost 3, with 8 bases in between. Germline V gene lookup returns CDR1 MNHEY and CDR2 SVGAGI. For the CDR3, the DNA is TGTGCCAGCAGTCTTCGGTCCAATCAGCCCCAGCATTTT. This sequence encodes CASSLRSNQPQHF.

J is TRBJ2-7 and V is TRBV27, with 7 bases aligning to TRBD2. V gave up 1 base and J gave up 5 bases; unmatched junction bases: 5. CDR3 length: 14 residues. The germline V gene has CDR1 MNHEY and CDR2 SMNVEV (reference sequence). CDR3 loop: CASSLFAGAHEQYF. The CDR3 nucleotides are TGTGCCAGCAGTTTATTTGCGGGAGCCCACGAGCAGTACTTC.

The chain joins TRBV11-2 to TRBJ2-7; D is ambiguous. The CDR3 spans 13 residues. CDR1 and CDR2 (germline): SGHAT, FQNNGV. V lost 2 bases, J lost 2 bases, and 7 bases lay in between. The CDR3 nucleotides read TGTGCCAGCAGCTTATGGCCGACCTACGAGCAGTACTTC. Translation: CASSLWPTYEQYF. The complete variable domain, with remaining parts taken from reference TRBV11-2 and TRBJ2-7, reads EAGVAQSPRYKIIEKRQSVAFWCNPISGHATLYWYQQILGQGPKLLIQFQNNGVVDDSQLPKDRFSAERLKGVDSTLKIQPAKLEDSAVYLCASSLWPTYEQYFGPGTRLTVT.

V gene TRBV18 combines with J gene TRBJ1-1; unclear D gene. Germline CDR1 reads KGHSH; CDR2 reads LQKENI. The CDR3 contains 15 residues. Trimming removed 3 bases from V and 5 bases from J, with 16 bases in between. CDR3 nucleotide sequence: TGTGCCAGCTCACCTATATATGGACCGGGGACTGAAGCTTTCTTT. This sequence encodes CASSPIYGPGTEAFF.

The genes are TRBV10-3 and TRBJ1-1; D unclear. Germline loops: CDR1 ENHRY, CDR2 SYGVKD. The CDR3 has 13 residues. V lost 2 bases and J 8 bases, leaving 12 bases between the germline ends. The CDR3 nucleotides read TGTGCCATCAGTGAGGGGGAGGAGCGAGAAGCTTTCTTT. Protein sequence: CAISEGEEREAFF.

V and J are TRBV2 and TRBJ2-7; maybe TRBD1 (5 bases). Germline V lookup: CDR1 SNHLY, CDR2 FYNNEI. This CDR3 is built from 12 residues. V lost 6 bases, J lost 2 bases, and 8 bases lay in between. CDR3: CASRPGTYEQYF. The DNA for the CDR3 is TGTGCCAGCAGGCCAGGGACCTACGAGCAGTACTTC. The complete variable domain, with remaining parts taken from reference TRBV2 and TRBJ2-7, reads EPEVTQTPSHQVTQMGQEVILRCVPISNHLYFYWYRQILGQKVEFLVSFYNNEISEKSEIFDDQFSVERPDGSNFTLKIRSTKLEDSAMYFCASRPGTYEQYFGPGTRLTVT.

CDR3 DNA: TGTGCCAGCAGTGAAGTTGGCAGGGCGAATGGCTACACCTTC. Translated, it gives CASSEVGRANGYTF. The chain employs TRBV6-1 and TRBJ1-2, with a tentative D call TRBD1 (5 bases). The CDR3 consists of 14 residues. Germline CDR1 reads MNHNS; CDR2 reads SASEGT. Trimming shortened V by 1 base and J by 6 bases, and 12 bases separated the two germline ends.